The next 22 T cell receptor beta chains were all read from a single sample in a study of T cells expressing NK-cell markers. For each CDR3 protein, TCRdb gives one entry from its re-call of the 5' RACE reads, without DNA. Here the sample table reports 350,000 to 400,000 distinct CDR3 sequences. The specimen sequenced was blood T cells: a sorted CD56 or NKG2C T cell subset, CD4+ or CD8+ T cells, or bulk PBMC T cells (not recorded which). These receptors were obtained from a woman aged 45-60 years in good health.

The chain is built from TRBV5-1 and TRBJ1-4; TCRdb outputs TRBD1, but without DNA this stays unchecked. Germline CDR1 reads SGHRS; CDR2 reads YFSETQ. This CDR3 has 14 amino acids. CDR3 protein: CASTLEGVNEKLFF.

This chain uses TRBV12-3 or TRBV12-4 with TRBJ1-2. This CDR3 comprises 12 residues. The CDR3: CASRKNGDGYTF.

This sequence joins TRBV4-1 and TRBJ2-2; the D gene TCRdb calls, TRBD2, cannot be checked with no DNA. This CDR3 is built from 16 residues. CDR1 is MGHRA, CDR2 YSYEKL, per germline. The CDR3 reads CASSPYSGRSTGELFF.

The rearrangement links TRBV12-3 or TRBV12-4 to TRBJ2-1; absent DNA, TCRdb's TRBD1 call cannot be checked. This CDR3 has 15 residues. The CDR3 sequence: CASSRGQVIYNEQFF.

CDR3 protein: CATTGQGWRGYTF. V gene TRBV28 combines with J gene TRBJ1-2; the TCRdb call, TRBD1, lacks DNA for checking. The CDR3 spans 13 residues. Germline-derived CDR1 and CDR2 are MDHEN and SYDVKM.

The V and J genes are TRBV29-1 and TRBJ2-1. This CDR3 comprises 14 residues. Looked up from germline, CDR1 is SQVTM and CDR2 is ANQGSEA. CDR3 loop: CSVERREPYNEQFF.

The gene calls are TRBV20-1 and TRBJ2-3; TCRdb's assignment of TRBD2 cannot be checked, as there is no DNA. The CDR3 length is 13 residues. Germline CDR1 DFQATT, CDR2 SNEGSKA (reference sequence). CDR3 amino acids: CSARGREEYTQYF.

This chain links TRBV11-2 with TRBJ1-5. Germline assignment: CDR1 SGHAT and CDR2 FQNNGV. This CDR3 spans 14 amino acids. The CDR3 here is CASSLDPVNQPQHF.

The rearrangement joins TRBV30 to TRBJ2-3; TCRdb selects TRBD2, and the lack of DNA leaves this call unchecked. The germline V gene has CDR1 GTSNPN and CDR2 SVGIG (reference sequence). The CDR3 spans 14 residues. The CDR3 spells CAWSLEAYTDTQYF.

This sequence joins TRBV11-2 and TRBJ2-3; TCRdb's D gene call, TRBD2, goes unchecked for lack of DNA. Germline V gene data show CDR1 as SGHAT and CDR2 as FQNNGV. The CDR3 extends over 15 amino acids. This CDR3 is CASSPHLAGADTQYF.

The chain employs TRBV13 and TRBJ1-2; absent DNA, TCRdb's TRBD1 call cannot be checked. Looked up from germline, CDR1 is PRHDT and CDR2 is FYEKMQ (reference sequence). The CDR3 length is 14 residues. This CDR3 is CASSRETGNQGYTF.

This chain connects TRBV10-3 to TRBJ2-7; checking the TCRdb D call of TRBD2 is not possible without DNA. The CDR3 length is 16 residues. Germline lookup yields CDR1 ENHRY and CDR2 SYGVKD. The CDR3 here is CAISEVTWTLSYEQYF.

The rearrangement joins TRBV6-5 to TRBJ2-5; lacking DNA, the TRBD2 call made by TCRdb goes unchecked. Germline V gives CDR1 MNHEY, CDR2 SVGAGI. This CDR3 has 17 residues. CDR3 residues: CASSYLSGRAGEETQYF.

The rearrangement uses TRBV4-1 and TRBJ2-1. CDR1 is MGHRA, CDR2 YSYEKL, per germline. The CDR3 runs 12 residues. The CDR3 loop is CASSQDNNEQFF.

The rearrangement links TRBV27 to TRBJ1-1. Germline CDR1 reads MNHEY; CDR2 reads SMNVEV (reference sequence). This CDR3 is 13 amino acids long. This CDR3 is CASRGAGASEAFF.

The CDR3 reads CASSQAVAVAYNEQFF. The chain joins TRBV4-1 to TRBJ2-1; TCRdb gives TRBD2 as the D gene, but with no DNA this cannot be confirmed. Germline-derived CDR1 and CDR2 are MGHRA and YSYEKL. The CDR3 is made up of 16 amino acids.

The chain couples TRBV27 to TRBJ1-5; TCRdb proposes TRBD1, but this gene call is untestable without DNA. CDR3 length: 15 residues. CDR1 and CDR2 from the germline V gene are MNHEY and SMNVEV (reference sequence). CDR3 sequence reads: CASRSSDSSNQPQHF.

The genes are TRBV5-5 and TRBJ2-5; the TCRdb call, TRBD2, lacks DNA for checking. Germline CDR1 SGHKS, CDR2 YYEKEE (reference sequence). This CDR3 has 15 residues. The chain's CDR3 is CASSSLAGSQETQYF.

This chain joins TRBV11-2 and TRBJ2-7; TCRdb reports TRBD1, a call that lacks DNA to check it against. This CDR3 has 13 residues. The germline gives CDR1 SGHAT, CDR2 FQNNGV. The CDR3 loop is CASREGASYEQYF.

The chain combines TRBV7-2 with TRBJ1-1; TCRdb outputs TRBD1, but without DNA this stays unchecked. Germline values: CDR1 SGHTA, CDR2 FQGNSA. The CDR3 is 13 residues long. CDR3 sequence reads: CASSFSPRDRAFF.

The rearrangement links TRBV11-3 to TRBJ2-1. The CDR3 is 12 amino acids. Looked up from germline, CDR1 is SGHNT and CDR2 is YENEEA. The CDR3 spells CASEEGSDEQFF.

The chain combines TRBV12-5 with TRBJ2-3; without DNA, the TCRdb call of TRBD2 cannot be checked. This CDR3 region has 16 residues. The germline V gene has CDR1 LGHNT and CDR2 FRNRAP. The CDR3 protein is CASGSRLAGMGDTQYF.